This T cell receptor beta chain emerged from a study of blood T cell repertoires in COVID-19. Study background: PBMCs, B-cell-depleted T cells, or T cells were the source of the cDNA or gDNA that made up the material.

Sequencing used immunoSEQ multiplex PCR; TCRdb keeps in-frame clones, though not all of them. Found here are about 55,000 clones, roughly 90% of them singletons; the top ten hold around 15%. The specimen sequenced was peripheral blood. The sequence was obtained from a human donor with active COVID-19. The donor label of this sample is uncertain.

CDR3 loop: CASSLPLAGVKDTQYF. The CDR3 bases are TGTGCCAGCAGCCTCCCACTAGCGGGGGTTAAAGATACGCAGTATTTT. The chain recombines TRBV6-2 or TRBV6-3 with TRBJ2-3; 11 bases agree with TRBD2. This CDR3 is built from 16 residues. Germline CDR1 and CDR2: MNHEY and SVGEGT. J gave up 5 bases and V 6 bases, and 10 bases lay outside the gene matches.